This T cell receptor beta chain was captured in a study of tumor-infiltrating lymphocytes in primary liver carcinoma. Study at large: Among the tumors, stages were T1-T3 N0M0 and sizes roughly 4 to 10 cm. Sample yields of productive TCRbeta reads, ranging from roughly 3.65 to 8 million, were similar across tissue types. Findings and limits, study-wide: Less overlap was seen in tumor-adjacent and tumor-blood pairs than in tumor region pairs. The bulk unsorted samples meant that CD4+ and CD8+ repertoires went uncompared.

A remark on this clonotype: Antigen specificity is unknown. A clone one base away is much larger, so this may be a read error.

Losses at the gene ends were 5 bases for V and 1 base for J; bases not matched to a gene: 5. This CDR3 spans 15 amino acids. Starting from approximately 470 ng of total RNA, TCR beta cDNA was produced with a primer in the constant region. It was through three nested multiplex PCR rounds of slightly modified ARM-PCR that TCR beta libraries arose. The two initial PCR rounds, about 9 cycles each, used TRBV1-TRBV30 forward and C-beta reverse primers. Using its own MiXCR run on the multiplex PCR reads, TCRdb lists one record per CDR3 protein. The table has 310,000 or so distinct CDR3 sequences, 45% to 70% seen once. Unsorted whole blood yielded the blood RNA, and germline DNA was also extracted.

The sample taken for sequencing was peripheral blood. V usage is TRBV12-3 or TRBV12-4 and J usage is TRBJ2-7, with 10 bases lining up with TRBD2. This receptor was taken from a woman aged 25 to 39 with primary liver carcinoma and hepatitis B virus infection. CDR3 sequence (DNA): TGTGCCAGCAGTCCTGCTAGCGGGGGTTCCTACGAGCAGTACTTC. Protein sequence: CASSPASGGSYEQYF.